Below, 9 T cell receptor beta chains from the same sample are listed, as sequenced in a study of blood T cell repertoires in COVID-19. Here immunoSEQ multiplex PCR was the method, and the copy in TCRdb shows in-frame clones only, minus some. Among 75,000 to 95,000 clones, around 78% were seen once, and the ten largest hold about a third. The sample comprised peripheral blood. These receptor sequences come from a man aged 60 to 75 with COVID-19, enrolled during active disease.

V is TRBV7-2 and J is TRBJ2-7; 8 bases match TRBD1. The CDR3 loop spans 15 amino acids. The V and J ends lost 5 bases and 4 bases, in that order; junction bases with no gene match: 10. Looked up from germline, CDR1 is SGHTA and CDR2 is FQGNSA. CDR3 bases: TGTGCCAGCAGCGATCGCCGACAGGGGCGGTACGAGCAGTACTTC. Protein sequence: CASSDRRQGRYEQYF.

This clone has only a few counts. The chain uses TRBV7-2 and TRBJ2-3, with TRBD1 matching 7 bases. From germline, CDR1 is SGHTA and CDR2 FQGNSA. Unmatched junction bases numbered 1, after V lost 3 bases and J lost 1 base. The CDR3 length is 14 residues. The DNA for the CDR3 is TGTGCCAGCAGCTTCGACAGGGGCACAGATACGCAGTATTTT. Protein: CASSFDRGTDTQYF.

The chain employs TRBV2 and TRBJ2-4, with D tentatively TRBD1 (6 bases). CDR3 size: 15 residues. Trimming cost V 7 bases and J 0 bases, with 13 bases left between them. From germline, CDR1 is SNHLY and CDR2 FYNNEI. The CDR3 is CASTGQRVAKNIQYF. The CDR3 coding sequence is TGTGCCAGCACCGGACAGAGAGTAGCCAAAAACATTCAGTACTTC.

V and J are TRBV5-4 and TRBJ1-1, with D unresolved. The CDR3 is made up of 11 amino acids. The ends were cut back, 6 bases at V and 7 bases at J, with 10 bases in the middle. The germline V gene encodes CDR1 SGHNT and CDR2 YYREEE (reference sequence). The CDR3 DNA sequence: TGTGCCAGCAACCGCGGGGTTGAAGCTTTCTTT. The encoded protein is CASNRGVEAFF.

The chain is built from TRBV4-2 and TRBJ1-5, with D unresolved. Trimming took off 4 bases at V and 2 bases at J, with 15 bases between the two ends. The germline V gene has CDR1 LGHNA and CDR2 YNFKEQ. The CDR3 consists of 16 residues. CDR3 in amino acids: CASSPGSTVGNQPQHF. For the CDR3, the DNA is TGTGCCAGCAGCCCCGGGAGCACTGTCGGCAATCAGCCCCAGCATTTT.

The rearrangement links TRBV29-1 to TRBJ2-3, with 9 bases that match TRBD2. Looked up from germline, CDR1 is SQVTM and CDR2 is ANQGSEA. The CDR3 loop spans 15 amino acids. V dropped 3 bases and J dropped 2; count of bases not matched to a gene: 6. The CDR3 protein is CSVEGLAGITDTQYF. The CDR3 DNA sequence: TGCAGCGTTGAGGGGCTAGCGGGGATCACAGATACGCAGTATTTT.

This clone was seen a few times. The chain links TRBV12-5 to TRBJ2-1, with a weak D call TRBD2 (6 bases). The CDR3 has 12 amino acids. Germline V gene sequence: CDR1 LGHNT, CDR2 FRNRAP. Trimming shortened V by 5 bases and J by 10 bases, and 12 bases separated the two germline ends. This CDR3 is CASGGDSGEQFF. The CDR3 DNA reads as TGTGCTAGTGGTGGGGACTCCGGGGAGCAGTTCTTC.

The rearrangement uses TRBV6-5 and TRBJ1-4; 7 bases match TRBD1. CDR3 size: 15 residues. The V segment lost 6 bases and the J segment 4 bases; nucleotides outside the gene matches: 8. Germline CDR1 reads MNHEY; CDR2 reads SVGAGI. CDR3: CASREMTGSNEKLFF. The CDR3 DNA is TGTGCCAGCAGGGAGATGACAGGGAGTAATGAAAAACTGTTTTTT.

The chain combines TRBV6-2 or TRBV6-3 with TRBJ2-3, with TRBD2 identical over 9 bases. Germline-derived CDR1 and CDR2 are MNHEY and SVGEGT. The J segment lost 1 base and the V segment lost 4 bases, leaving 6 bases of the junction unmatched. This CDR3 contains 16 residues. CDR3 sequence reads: CASSFRRGGGTDTQYF. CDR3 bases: TGTGCCAGCAGTTTTAGGCGGGGGGGCGGCACAGATACGCAGTATTTT.